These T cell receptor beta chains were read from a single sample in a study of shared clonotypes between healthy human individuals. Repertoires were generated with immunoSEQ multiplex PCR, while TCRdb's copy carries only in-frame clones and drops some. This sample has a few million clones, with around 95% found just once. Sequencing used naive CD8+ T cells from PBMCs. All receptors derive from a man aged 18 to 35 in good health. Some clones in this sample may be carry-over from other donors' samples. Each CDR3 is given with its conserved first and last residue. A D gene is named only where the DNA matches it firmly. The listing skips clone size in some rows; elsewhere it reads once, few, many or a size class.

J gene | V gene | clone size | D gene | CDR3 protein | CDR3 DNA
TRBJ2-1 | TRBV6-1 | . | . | CASSEAGSRVHEQFF | TGTGCCAGCAGTGAAGCCGGGTCACGCGTCCATGAGCAGTTCTTC
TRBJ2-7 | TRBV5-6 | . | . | CASSLSVDSFYEQYF | TGTGCCAGCAGCTTGTCGGTGGACAGCTTCTACGAGCAGTACTTC
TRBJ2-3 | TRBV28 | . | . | CASSLRARPPGTDTQYF | TGTGCCAGCAGTTTAAGAGCGCGGCCCCCAGGCACAGATACGCAGTATTTT
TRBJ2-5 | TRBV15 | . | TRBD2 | CATSGWEGELAGVRETQYF | TGTGCCACCAGCGGCTGGGAGGGGGAACTAGCGGGAGTCAGAGAGACCCAGTACTTC
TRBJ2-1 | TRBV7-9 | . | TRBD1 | CASSLTDRDRVYNEQFF | TGTGCCAGCAGCCTAACGGACCGGGACAGGGTCTACAATGAGCAGTTCTTC
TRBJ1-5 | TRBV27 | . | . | CASSYRQSNQPQHF | TGTGCCAGCAGTTACCGACAGAGCAATCAGCCCCAGCATTTT
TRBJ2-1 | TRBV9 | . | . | CASSAGGTESNEQFF | TGTGCCAGCAGCGCCGGAGGGACAGAGAGCAATGAGCAGTTCTTC
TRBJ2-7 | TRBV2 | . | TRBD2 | CASSKVWGLVADEQYF | TGTGCCAGCAGTAAGGTCTGGGGACTAGTTGCCGACGAGCAGTACTTC
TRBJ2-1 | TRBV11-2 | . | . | CASSLGVVEARNYNEQFF | TGTGCCAGCAGCTTAGGGGTGGTGGAAGCGAGAAACTACAATGAGCAGTTCTTC
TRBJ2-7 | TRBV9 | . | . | CASGGPGGGHEQYF | TGTGCCAGCGGGGGCCCAGGCGGGGGACACGAGCAGTACTTC
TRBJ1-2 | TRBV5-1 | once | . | CASSPGGSSYGYTF | TGCGCCAGCAGCCCGGGAGGTAGTTCCTATGGCTACACCTTC
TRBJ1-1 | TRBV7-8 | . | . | CASSLSSGNTEAFF | TGTGCCAGCAGCTTATCGAGTGGGAACACTGAAGCTTTCTTT
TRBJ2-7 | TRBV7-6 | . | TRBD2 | CASSERLAGAREQYF | TGTGCCAGCAGCGAGAGACTAGCGGGAGCGAGGGAGCAGTACTTC
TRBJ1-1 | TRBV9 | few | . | CASSQSTGIAEAFF | TGTGCCAGCAGCCAGAGTACAGGGATCGCTGAAGCTTTCTTT
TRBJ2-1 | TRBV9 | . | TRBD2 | CASSSSPRLALNEQFF | TGTGCCAGCAGCTCAAGCCCGAGACTAGCGTTAAATGAGCAGTTCTTC
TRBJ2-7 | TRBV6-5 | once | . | CASSYSTGEHSYEQYF | TGTGCCAGCAGTTACTCGACGGGGGAACACTCCTACGAGCAGTACTTC
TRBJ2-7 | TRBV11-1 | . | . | CASSPPGRGQYF | TGTGCCAGCAGCCCCCCGGGTCGGGGGCAGTACTTC
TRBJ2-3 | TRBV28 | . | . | CASRLGSWDTTRTLTDTQYF | TGTGCCAGCAGGTTAGGGAGTTGGGACACAACCCGGACCCTCACAGATACGCAGTATTTT
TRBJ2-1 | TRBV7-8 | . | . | CASSPTPTDYNEQFF | TGTGCCAGCAGCCCGACCCCCACGGACTACAATGAGCAGTTCTTC
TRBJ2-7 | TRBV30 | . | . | CAWSVGLVSYEQYF | TGTGCCTGGAGTGTGGGACTCGTGAGCTACGAGCAGTACTTC
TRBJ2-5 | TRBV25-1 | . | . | CASSGRQREETQYF | TGTGCCAGCAGTGGCAGGCAGCGAGAGGAGACCCAGTACTTC
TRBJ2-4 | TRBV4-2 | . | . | CASSLQGGDIQYF | TGTGCCAGCAGCCTACAGGGGGGGGACATTCAGTACTTC
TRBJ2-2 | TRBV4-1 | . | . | CASSHRATGRNTGELFF | TGCGCCAGCAGCCATCGGGCGACCGGGAGAAACACCGGGGAGCTGTTTTTT
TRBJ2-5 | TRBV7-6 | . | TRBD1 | CASSLEAPRTGAAETQYF | TGTGCCAGCAGCTTAGAAGCGCCAAGGACAGGGGCGGCGGAGACCCAGTACTTC
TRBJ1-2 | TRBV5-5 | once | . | CASSFIYGYTF | TGTGCCAGCAGCTTTATTTATGGCTACACCTTC
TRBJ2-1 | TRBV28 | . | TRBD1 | CASSSGQGASYNEQFF | TGTGCCAGCAGTTCGGGACAGGGGGCCTCCTACAATGAGCAGTTCTTC
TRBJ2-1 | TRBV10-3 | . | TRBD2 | CAISDDGLAGDDNEQFF | TGTGCCATCAGCGACGACGGACTAGCGGGAGACGATAATGAGCAGTTCTTC
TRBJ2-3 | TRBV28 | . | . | CAIRETTDTQYF | TGTGCCATCAGGGAGACAACAGATACGCAGTATTTT